This T cell receptor (beta chain) is drawn from a study of CD8+CD57+ T cells in acquired aplastic anemia. Study-wide background: DNA per sorted CD4+ or CD8+ sample ranged roughly 0.17 to 27.4 ug, averaging about 3 ug. Study outcomes and limitations: Patients did not significantly differ from controls in CD8+ Simpson's diversity. Researchers report that twenty-nine CD8+ CDR3 sequences appeared in both patients and controls.

CDR3 length: 13 amino acids. Germline CDR1 SGDLS, CDR2 YYNGEE. In the case of this clonotype: What it binds is not known. An end of the junction does not agree with germline; a read error may underlie this.

All sequencing subjects had displayed CD8+CD57+ cell expansion on flow cytometry. Severe acquired aplastic anemia was present in every patient. Using genomic DNA as the template, TCR beta VDJ and CDR3 profiling was carried out. TCRdb ran MiXCR on the reads and lists one entry per CDR3 protein. The sample consists of about 260,000 distinct CDR3 sequences, 70% to 85% of them appearing once. Sequencing input: sorted CD4+, CD8+, or CD8+CD57+ T cells (not recorded which) from PBMCs. The TCR comes from a human donor with aplastic anemia. The V and J genes are TRBV9 and TRBJ2-3; tentatively, D is TRBD1 or TRBD2 (6 bases each). CDR3 in DNA: TGTGCCAGCAGCGACGGGGGCACGAGAAAGCAGCCCTTT. Its translation is CASSDGGTRKQPF.